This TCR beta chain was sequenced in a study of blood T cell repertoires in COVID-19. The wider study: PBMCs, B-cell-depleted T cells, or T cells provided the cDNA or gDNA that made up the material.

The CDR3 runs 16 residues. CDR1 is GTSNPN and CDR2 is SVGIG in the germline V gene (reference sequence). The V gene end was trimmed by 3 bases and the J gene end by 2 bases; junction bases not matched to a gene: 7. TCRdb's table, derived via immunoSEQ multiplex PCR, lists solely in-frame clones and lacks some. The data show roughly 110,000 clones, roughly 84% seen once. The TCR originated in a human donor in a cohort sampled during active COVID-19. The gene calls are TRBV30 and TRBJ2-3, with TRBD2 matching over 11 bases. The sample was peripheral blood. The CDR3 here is CAWSPPGLAATDTQYF. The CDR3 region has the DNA TGTGCCTGGAGCCCACCGGGACTAGCGGCCACAGATACGCAGTATTTT. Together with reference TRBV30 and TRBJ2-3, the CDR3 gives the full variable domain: SQTIHQWPATLVQPVGSPLSLECTVEGTSNPNLYWYRQAAGRGLQLLFYSVGIGQISSEVPQNLSASRPQDRQFILSSKKLLLSDSGFYLCAWSPPGLAATDTQYFGPGTRLTVL.